The clone carrying this TCR beta chain occurred once. This sample was included in a study of blood T cell repertoires in COVID-19. Study context: Sites in the United States, Italy and Spain provided acute and convalescent COVID-19 samples. PBMCs, B-cell-depleted T cells, or T cells provided the cDNA or gDNA that made up the material.

In the source study's methods: Estimated nucleated cell counts came from reference gene primer amplification. The repertoire was sequenced with immunoSEQ multiplex PCR; TCRdb's copy has only in-frame clones and lacks some. V, J and clone size derive from that table, while D and trimming were established from the DNA sequence. The sample lists about 80,000 clones, around 86% occurring once. The CDR3 length is 13 residues. V was shortened by 7 bases and J by 7 bases, with 14 bases between the two germline ends. The V gene's germline CDR1 is MDHEN and CDR2 SYDVKM. Sequenced material: peripheral blood. This clonotype was obtained from a human donor in a cohort sampled during active COVID-19. The chain uses TRBV28 and TRBJ1-5, with D maybe TRBD1 (6 bases). CDR3 residues: CASIMGAGQPQHF. In nucleotides, the CDR3 is TGTGCCAGCATAATGGGGGCAGGGCAGCCCCAGCATTTT.